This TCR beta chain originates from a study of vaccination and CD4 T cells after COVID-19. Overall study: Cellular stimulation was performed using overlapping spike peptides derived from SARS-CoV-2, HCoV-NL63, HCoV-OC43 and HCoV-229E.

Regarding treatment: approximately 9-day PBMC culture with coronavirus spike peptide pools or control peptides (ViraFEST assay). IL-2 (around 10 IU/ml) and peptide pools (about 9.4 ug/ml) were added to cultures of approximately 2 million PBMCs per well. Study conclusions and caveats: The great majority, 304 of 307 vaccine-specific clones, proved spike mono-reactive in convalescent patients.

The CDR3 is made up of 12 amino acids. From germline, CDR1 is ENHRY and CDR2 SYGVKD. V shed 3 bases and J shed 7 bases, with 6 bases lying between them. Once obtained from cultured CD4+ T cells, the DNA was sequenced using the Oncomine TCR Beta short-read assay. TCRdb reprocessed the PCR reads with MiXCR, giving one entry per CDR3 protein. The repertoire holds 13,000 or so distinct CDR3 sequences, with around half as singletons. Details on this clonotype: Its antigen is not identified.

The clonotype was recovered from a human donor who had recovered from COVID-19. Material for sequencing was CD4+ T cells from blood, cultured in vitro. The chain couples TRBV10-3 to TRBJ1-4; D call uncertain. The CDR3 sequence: CAISEEAEKLFF. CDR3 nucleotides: TGTGCCATCAGTGAAGAAGCTGAAAAACTGTTTTTT.